Here is one TCR beta chain with its context. Its antigen is unknown. The entry originates in a study of OX40 agonist ivuxolimab in advanced cancers. On the study more broadly: Cancers in dose escalation were hepatocellular, melanoma, renal cell and head and neck. General study findings and limits: Among the least clonally expanded were partial responders at 0.1-3.0 mg/kg. Researchers report that CD8+ T cells had, on average, more expanded clones than CD4+.

Method: immunoSEQ multiplex PCR; TCRdb's copy keeps in-frame clones and lacks some. The sample lists roughly 50,000 clones; 80% to 90% were seen once. Deletions cut 5 bases from V and 0 bases from J, with 10 bases between. There are 14 residues in the CDR3. The germline gives CDR1 SGHAT, CDR2 FQNNGV. The receptor was isolated from an adult with an advanced solid tumor such as melanoma, head and neck, liver or kidney cancer. The V call is TRBV11-2, the J call TRBJ2-5; TRBD1 is a possible D gene (6 bases). The source material was CD4+ or CD8+ T cells sorted from blood, sampled in a trial of the OX40 agonist ivuxolimab. The CDR3 loop is CASSVGQNQETQYF. CDR3 in DNA: TGTGCCAGCAGCGTAGGACAGAACCAAGAGACCCAGTACTTC.